This T cell receptor beta chain was sequenced for a study of regulatory and conventional T cells in RAG deficiency. Across the whole study: In hypomorphic RAG CID or atypical SCID, autoimmunity is frequently associated. The study's findings and limits: Omenn CD25-high CD127-low cells may be activated cells, not true Tregs. Other subsets showed about 10-fold reductions, but Treg unique TCR beta sequences fell about 92-fold in these patients. Patient subsets had shorter CDR3s; Omenn Treg-Tconv overlap exceeded 75%.

Genomic DNA came from blood conventional CD4+ T cells gated CD25-low CD127-high. TCRdb's copy holds only in-frame clones and misses some; the assay was immunoSEQ multiplex PCR. The sample includes some 8,800 clones, around 95% of them seen just once. This CDR3 contains 14 residues. The germline gives CDR1 SGHNT, CDR2 YYREEE (reference sequence). With V trimmed by 4 bases and J by 1 base, 4 bases remained unmatched. This clone has only one observation. The antigen remains unidentified. The origin of this receptor is a human donor with RAG deficiency presenting as severe combined immunodeficiency. The chain carries TRBV5-4 and TRBJ2-5; 7 nucleotides align to TRBD1. Sequencing was carried out using CD4+ effector T cells sorted from blood. CDR3 coding DNA: TGTGCCAGCAGCCCCGGGACAGCCCAAGAGACCCAGTACTTC. This gives the protein CASSPGTAQETQYF.